A single sample gave rise to the 28 T cell receptor beta chains below, sequenced in a study of cytomegalovirus exposure and HLA in healthy donors. Use of 60 Vbeta and 13 Jbeta primers characterized the PCR. The repertoire was sequenced with immunoSEQ multiplex PCR; TCRdb's copy has only in-frame clones and lacks some. This table has about 180,000 clones, just under 80% appearing once. Sequencing was performed on PBMCs. The receptor source for this set is a woman aged 25-40 years in good health and CMV-seronegative.

This sequence joins TRBV5-4 and TRBJ1-3; D ambiguous. Germline CDR1 and CDR2: SGHNT and YYREEE (reference sequence). Trimming stripped 1 base from V and 4 bases from J, with 6 bases between. CDR3 size: 13 residues. The CDR3: CASSLYAGNTIYF. CDR3 coding DNA: TGTGCCAGCAGCTTGTACGCGGGAAACACCATATATTTT.

This clone has a single count. The chain uses TRBV30 and TRBJ1-1, with a weak D call TRBD1 (5 bases). Germline assignment: CDR1 GTSNPN and CDR2 SVGIG (reference sequence). The CDR3 spans 11 residues. With 1 base removed from V and 6 bases from J, the gap between germline ends came to 6 bases. CDR3 sequence reads: CAWSGGAEAFF. CDR3 DNA sequence: TGTGCCTGGAGTGGGGGGGCTGAAGCTTTCTTT.

The rearrangement uses TRBV27 and TRBJ1-2, with D tentatively TRBD1 (6 bases). The V gene's germline CDR1 is MNHEY and CDR2 SMNVEV (reference sequence). Trimming shortened V by 6 bases and J by 5 bases, and 13 bases separated the two germline ends. The CDR3 loop spans 13 amino acids. CDR3 sequence (DNA): TGTGCCAGCAGCCCGGACAGAGGTTATGGCTACACCTTC. Translated, it gives CASSPDRGYGYTF.

This rearrangement joins TRBV30 to TRBJ2-7, with 9 nucleotides matching TRBD1. CDR1 and CDR2 from the germline V gene are GTSNPN and SVGIG (reference sequence). The CDR3 length is 13 residues. V shed 3 bases, J shed 6 bases, and the junction held 6 bases outside the gene matches. CDR3 DNA: TGTGCCTGGAGCGGGACAGGGTTGGGCGAGCAGTACTTC. As protein: CAWSGTGLGEQYF. Looking up the rest from reference TRBV30 and TRBJ2-7 gives the full variable domain: SQTIHQWPATLVQPVGSPLSLECTVEGTSNPNLYWYRQAAGRGLQLLFYSVGIGQISSEVPQNLSASRPQDRQFILSSKKLLLSDSGFYLCAWSGTGLGEQYFGPGTRLTVT.

The chain couples TRBV5-6 to TRBJ1-1, with D perhaps matching TRBD1 (5 bases). Trimming shortened V by 1 base and J by 4 bases, and 14 bases separated the two germline ends. Germline-derived CDR1 and CDR2 are SGHDT and YYEEEE. This CDR3 has 15 residues. The CDR3 protein is CASSLNPGSGTEAFF. The CDR3, as DNA: TGTGCCAGCAGCTTGAATCCAGGGTCGGGCACTGAAGCTTTCTTT.

V usage is TRBV6-1 and J usage is TRBJ2-7; a weak D match, TRBD1 (6 bases). CDR1 and CDR2 (germline): MNHNS, SASEGT. Deletions cut 2 bases from V and 0 bases from J, with 14 bases between. The CDR3 consists of 16 residues. CDR3: CASSERWGPSSYEQYF. The CDR3 nucleotides read TGTGCCAGCAGTGAAAGGTGGGGGCCAAGCTCCTACGAGCAGTACTTC.

This chain uses TRBV25-1 with TRBJ2-5, with 9 bases that match TRBD2. CDR3 length: 15 residues. V lost 3 bases and J lost 2; bases outside the gene matches: 4. The germline V gene has CDR1 MGHDK and CDR2 SYGVNS. The CDR3 bases are TGTGCCAGCAGTGACCTCCTAGCGGGGCAAGAGACCCAGTACTTC. Its protein product is CASSDLLAGQETQYF.

The rearrangement uses TRBV5-4 and TRBJ1-2; D remains unclear. CDR1 is SGHNT and CDR2 is YYREEE in the germline V gene (reference sequence). Trimming removed 4 bases from V and 4 bases from J, with 14 bases in between. The CDR3 has 14 amino acids. The CDR3 loop is CASSPLSQTYGYTF. The CDR3 coding sequence is TGTGCCAGCAGCCCCCTGAGTCAAACCTATGGCTACACCTTC.

This CDR3 reads CASSYGQGMGYEQYF. The CDR3 region has the DNA TGTGCCAGCAGTTACGGACAGGGGATGGGCTACGAGCAGTACTTC. The chain recombines TRBV6-5 with TRBJ2-7; 9 nucleotides line up with TRBD1. After removal of 2 bases from V and 3 bases from J, the junction contained 5 bases not matched to a gene. This CDR3 region has 15 residues. Germline V gives CDR1 MNHEY, CDR2 SVGAGI.

The rearrangement links TRBV7-9 to TRBJ1-2, with D possibly matching TRBD1 (6 bases). V was shortened by 5 bases and J by 1 base, with 14 bases between the two germline ends. The CDR3 contains 15 residues. The germline V gene encodes CDR1 SEHNR and CDR2 FQNEAQ (reference sequence). CDR3: CASSTSGQLNYGYTF. CDR3 DNA: TGTGCCAGCAGCACATCAGGACAGCTTAACTATGGCTACACCTTC.

The CDR3 protein is CASTPGDRVSYEQYF. Here the CDR3 DNA reads TGTGCCAGCACCCCAGGCGACAGGGTTTCCTACGAGCAGTACTTC. The chain couples TRBV28 to TRBJ2-7; 7 bases are a match to TRBD1. The CDR3 is 15 amino acids. The germline gives CDR1 MDHEN, CDR2 SYDVKM. V was pared by 7 bases and J by 1 base, with 10 bases of the junction left unmatched.

The chain is built from TRBV5-4 and TRBJ1-5; D not certain. Looked up from germline, CDR1 is SGHNT and CDR2 is YYREEE (reference sequence). V was trimmed by 1 base and J by 3 bases, leaving 14 bases between them. The CDR3 is 16 amino acids. As DNA, the CDR3 is TGTGCCAGCAGCTTGAAAACGGACGGGGACAATCAGCCCCAGCATTTT. Its protein is CASSLKTDGDNQPQHF.

The V gene is TRBV5-1, the J gene TRBJ1-1, with a possible D match to TRBD1 (5 bases). The CDR3 totals 15 residues. The V gene's germline CDR1 is SGHRS and CDR2 YFSETQ. Trimming stripped 3 bases from V and 2 bases from J, with 14 bases between. The CDR3 loop is CASSSGGGFNTEAFF. Written as DNA, the CDR3 is TGCGCCAGCAGCTCCGGCGGGGGTTTCAACACTGAAGCTTTCTTT.

The chain uses TRBV7-6 and TRBJ1-2; TRBD1 aligns across 9 bases. CDR1 and CDR2 from the germline V gene are SGHVS and FNYEAQ. The CDR3 loop spans 15 amino acids. J was trimmed by 4 bases and V by 4 bases; bases with no gene match: 7. The CDR3, as DNA: TGTGCCAGCAGCTCAGCGACAGGGGGGTCCTATGGCTACACCTTC. It specifies CASSSATGGSYGYTF.

This clone was picked up one time. At one end the junction does not follow the germline gene, possibly because of a read error. The chain combines TRBV18 with TRBJ1-6; D is ambiguous. Germline CDR1 reads KGHSH; CDR2 reads LQKENI. The CDR3 spans 14 residues. In nucleotides, the CDR3 is TGTGCCAGCTCACCAGAAACCTCTAATTCACCCCTCCACTTC. Translation: CASSPETSNSPLHF.

The gene calls are TRBV7-3 and TRBJ2-1, with TRBD2 identical over 7 bases. Germline CDR1 reads SGHTA; CDR2 reads FQGTGA. Trimming took 4 bases from V and 0 from J; bases not matched to a gene: 6. The CDR3 is made up of 16 amino acids. This CDR3 reads CASSSGGLSSYNEQFF. As DNA, the CDR3 is TGTGCCAGCAGCTCCGGGGGGTTGAGCTCCTACAATGAGCAGTTCTTC.

The chain links TRBV7-3 to TRBJ1-1, with TRBD1 matching over 8 bases. The CDR3 consists of 14 residues. The V segment lost 6 bases and the J segment 3 bases; nucleotides outside the gene matches: 6. In germline, CDR1 is SGHTA, CDR2 FQGTGA. The CDR3 region has the DNA TGTGCCAGCAGTGAACAGGGGGTTGACACTGAAGCTTTCTTT. The encoded protein is CASSEQGVDTEAFF.

This clone came up once. The J gene is TRBJ2-5, the V gene TRBV12-5, with 10 nucleotides matching TRBD1. The V and J ends lost 6 bases and 3 bases, in that order; junction bases with no gene match: 10. Germline CDR1 LGHNT, CDR2 FRNRAP. The CDR3 loop spans 16 amino acids. CDR3 amino acids: CASGKKRQGAEETQYF. CDR3 DNA: TGTGCTAGTGGGAAGAAGCGACAGGGGGCCGAAGAGACCCAGTACTTC.

The chain couples TRBV6-6 to TRBJ2-5, with 8 bases fitting TRBD2. This CDR3 contains 14 residues. V shed 8 bases, J shed 5 bases, and the junction held 10 bases outside the gene matches. Germline CDR1 and CDR2: MNHNY and SVGAGI (reference sequence). The CDR3 bases are TGTGCCAGCGGACCGGGGGGGGCGCGGGAGACCCAGTACTTC. Translated: CASGPGGARETQYF.

V and J are TRBV18 and TRBJ1-1; D is uncertain. The CDR3 contains 14 residues. Trimming cost V 3 bases and J 3 bases, with 11 bases left between them. The germline gives CDR1 KGHSH, CDR2 LQKENI. DNA for the CDR3: TGTGCCAGCTCACCCGAACTTACCTACACTGAAGCTTTCTTT. It yields the protein CASSPELTYTEAFF.

The genes are TRBV6-5 and TRBJ1-1; 7 bases agree with TRBD1. Looked up from germline, CDR1 is MNHEY and CDR2 is SVGAGI. The CDR3 has 14 residues. After removal of 8 bases from V and 4 bases from J, the junction contained 10 bases not matched to a gene. This CDR3 reads CASALDRVRTEAFF. The CDR3 DNA sequence: TGTGCCAGCGCCTTAGACAGGGTTCGCACTGAAGCTTTCTTT.

This rearrangement joins TRBV10-3 to TRBJ1-1; perhaps TRBD1 as D (6 bases). The CDR3 has 14 amino acids. Trimming removed 3 bases from V and 7 bases from J, with 15 bases in between. The germline V gene has CDR1 ENHRY and CDR2 SYGVKD. CDR3 DNA sequence: TGTGCCATCAGTGATTTGGGGGGGCTGTATGAAGCTTTCTTT. Encoded protein: CAISDLGGLYEAFF.

The V gene is TRBV6-1, the J gene TRBJ1-5, with D possibly matching TRBD1 (6 bases). The germline V and J ends were trimmed by 3 bases and 7 bases, with 16 bases remaining between them. CDR1 is MNHNS, CDR2 SASEGT, per germline. The CDR3 spans 15 residues. The CDR3 DNA follows: TGTGCCAGCAGTGAGACAGGTGGGGTTCGCCAGCCCCAGCATTTT. It specifies CASSETGGVRQPQHF.

This chain links TRBV19 with TRBJ1-2, with 7 bases lining up with TRBD1. Germline lookup yields CDR1 LNHDA and CDR2 SQIVND (reference sequence). Trimming took 6 bases from V and 6 from J; bases not matched to a gene: 4. This CDR3 has 12 residues. The CDR3 coding sequence is TGTGCCAGTAGAAGACAGGGTCATGGCTACACCTTC. Its protein is CASRRQGHGYTF.

This clone was picked up a small number of times. The chain has TRBV7-8 and TRBJ2-7, with 8 nucleotides matching TRBD1. The CDR3 length is 15 residues. Trimming cost V 4 bases and J 3 bases; bases outside gene matches: 8. Germline CDR1 and CDR2: SGHVS and FQNEAQ. Here the CDR3 reads CASSYPTGASYEQYF. CDR3 coding DNA: TGTGCCAGCAGCTATCCGACAGGGGCTAGCTACGAGCAGTACTTC.

V usage is TRBV15 and J usage is TRBJ2-5; D perhaps matches TRBD1 (6 bases). Germline assignment: CDR1 LNHNV and CDR2 YYDKDF (reference sequence). This CDR3 region has 16 residues. Trimming left V 0 bases short and J 2 bases short, with 13 bases between. DNA of the CDR3: TGTGCCACCAGCAGAGATGGGGGCAGGGCTCAAGAGACCCAGTACTTC. Its protein product is CATSRDGGRAQETQYF. Supplemented by reference TRBV15 and TRBJ2-5, the full variable domain reads DAMVIQNPRYQVTQFGKPVTLSCSQTLNHNVMYWYQQKSSQAPKLLFHYYDKDFNNEADTPDNFQSRRPNTSFCFLDIRSPGLGDTAMYLCATSRDGGRAQETQYFGPGTRLLVL.

This chain uses TRBV19 with TRBJ1-5; D unclear. The CDR3 runs to 16 residues. Between the trimmed V and J ends, which lost 2 bases and 5 bases, there was a span of 16 bases. Germline V gene data show CDR1 as LNHDA and CDR2 as SQIVND (reference sequence). The CDR3 sequence is CASSIPPAEGDQPQHF. The CDR3 nucleotides are TGTGCCAGTAGTATACCCCCGGCGGAGGGTGATCAGCCCCAGCATTTT. The full variable domain, in which reference TRBV19 and TRBJ1-5 provide the parts outside the CDR3, is DGGITQSPKYLFRKEGQNVTLSCEQNLNHDAMYWYRQDPGQGLRLIYYSQIVNDFQKGDIAEGYSVSREKKESFPLTVTSAQKNPTAFYLCASSIPPAEGDQPQHFGDGTRLSIL.

This clone turned up a few times. The chain recombines TRBV27 with TRBJ1-2; TRBD1 is a possible D gene (5 bases). With 5 bases removed from V and 2 bases from J, the gap between germline ends came to 21 bases. Germline CDR1 and CDR2: MNHEY and SMNVEV (reference sequence). CDR3 size: 17 residues. The DNA of the CDR3 is TGTGCCAGCAGTATATATGCCCCGGGACTCACGAACTATGGCTACACCTTC. It translates to CASSIYAPGLTNYGYTF.